This T cell receptor beta chain was captured in a study of cytomegalovirus exposure and HLA in healthy donors listed by TCRdb under 2017. With regard to the full study: According to an earlier analysis of 587 of the donors, about 179 million T cells yielded roughly 100 million unique TCR beta sequences and less than 300 Gb of sequence data. Around 300 gigabases of sequencing data and around 87 million unique TCR sequences were included in an early release covering 500 to 750 HLA-typed donors. Among the roughly 400 genotyped donors, approximately 81% belonged to the genetic ancestry cluster associated with self-reported Caucasian donors. The study aimed to test whether cataloging public T cell receptors could reveal signatures of past pathogen exposure. Using immunosequencing, the study profiled T cell repertoires from about 620 subjects and related those repertoires to cytomegalovirus serostatus. A separate validation cohort of about 110 different subjects was used in addition to the 666-subject first cohort. The study combined high-throughput TCR immunosequencing, statistical association of individual TCRs with disease status, and machine learning to predict cytomegalovirus infection status. A later analysis re-analyzed previously published TCR beta repertoires from roughly 690 donors and added high-resolution HLA genotyping to study TCR occurrence patterns. In the later analysis, no new phenotypic data were used to find candidate immune exposures; instead, reliance was placed on TCR beta sequences and their occurrence across donors. In an earlier analysis of roughly 600 of the donors, high-throughput TCR beta sequencing was used to judge whether each TCR beta V gene segment behaved as functional or pseudogenic. Donor age, sex, ethnicity and CMV serostatus were compiled together with the repertoire data. A later genetic analysis used genome-wide SNP genotypes for about 55% of the 666 donors, treating that subset as a discovery cohort. Every repertoire in the discovery cohort had been generated on one and the same sequencing platform. Class I and class II HLA loci were covered by the typing at four-digit resolution. The number of typed donors differed by locus: roughly 629-630 for A, B, C, DRB1 and DQB1; about 520 for DQA1; 606 for DPA1; and roughly 470 for DPB1. Roughly five DR-DQ haplotypes were handled as single units for association and clustering, since linkage in the cohort was strong. Among roughly 400 genotyped donors of the cohort, an average of roughly 240,000 unique TCR beta nucleotide sequences were sequenced per donor, roughly a sixth of them non-productive. Overall study outcomes, separate from this receptor: The study gave a list of some 150 TCR beta chains associated with cytomegalovirus. According to a later analysis, most CMV-associated TCR beta chains appeared to be HLA-restricted, and the HLA associations seemed to be driven largely by CMV exposure. A later analysis reported that several top co-occurrence clusters appeared linked to parvovirus B19, influenza, CMV and Epstein-Barr virus. The earlier analysis of a few hundred of the donors excluded some 15 rarely observed V segments, including chromosome 9 orphons, because counts were too low. For the cohort, immune exposure information was limited to CMV serostatus. In an earlier analysis of 587 of the donors, most TCR beta V segments appeared in productive rearrangements about 87% or about 30% of the time, broadly matching IMGT annotations. The authors suggested that the approach could potentially be generalized to other disease states and immunological phenotypes. A later analysis found that TCR association rates varied across HLA loci, with DRB1 alleles showing the most associated TCRs and HLA-C alleles the fewest. A further reported finding was that TCR beta sequences accurately predicted the HLA-A and HLA-B alleles for most subjects in the first cohort. Correlated functional status among segregating V segments might reflect linkage disequilibrium, but an unknown experimental factor could not be ruled out. Some IMGT-functional V segments, including TRBV6-2 and TRBV6-3, could not be distinguished by the 87-base-pair reads and were therefore excluded. When HLA alleles, especially DR and DQ, strongly co-occurred, attributing TCR associations to individual alleles was difficult. Three of the identified cytomegalovirus-associated TCR beta chains were confirmed in vitro to be specific for cytomegalovirus antigens. The classifier was reported to diagnose cytomegalovirus status with high specificity and sensitivity in both the original and validation cohorts. In a later genetic analysis, a missense DCLRE1C variant was associated with V-gene and J-gene trimming of TCR beta chains, and the association was replicated in an independent cohort. Because HLA typing was missing for some donors at each locus, association tests included only the typed subset. Most TCR sequences were seen in very few donors, while some public TCRs were found in many individuals. Compared with equally common non-associated chains, HLA-associated TCR beta chains in a later analysis were more clonally expanded and had lower generation probabilities. The sequencing pipeline was judged likely to have produced a cluster of highly shared sequence variants as a technical artifact. In a later genetic analysis, fewer N-insertions in productive TCRs were reported among donors in an Asian-associated ancestry cluster than the approximately 670-donor mean. The presence/absence analyses assumed that sequencing depth was roughly uniform across donors, and that assumption may not be true. Specific HLA alleles were associated with around 18,000 TCR beta sequences at a false discovery rate of 0.05 in a later analysis. This cohort had only TCR beta chains sequenced, and the lack of alpha or paired-chain data limited which features could be detected.

The cohort comprised 670 or so healthy bone marrow donors. All cohort members were sampled while nominally healthy, although unrecorded immune exposures were likely present. The donor was CMV seronegative and was included in the group of 352 seronegative cohort members. A peripheral blood sample was collected from each donor, and TCR beta sequencing was performed on peripheral blood mononuclear cells. The Qiagen DNeasy Blood Extraction Kit was used to extract genomic DNA from the blood cell samples. V sheds 6 bases and J sheds 8 bases, leaving 16 bases between their ends. The cysteine opens and the phenylalanine closes a CDR3 of 13 amino acids. Solely the CDR3 DNA is kept, with 39 bases framed from the first base. According to the germline V gene, CDR1 reads KGHSH and CDR2 reads LQKENI. To prepare the library, the immunoSEQ multiplex PCR assay was applied. For the multiplex PCR, a mixture combining 60 forward primers for TCR Vbeta segments and 13 reverse primers for TCR Jbeta segments was used. The CDR3 region of rearranged TCR beta genes was amplified from genomic DNA with a multiplex PCR assay. The amplified TCR beta libraries were sequenced on the Illumina HiSeq System as 87-base-pair reads. Concerning the study's data processing: In a later analysis, approximately 74 million unique TCR beta chains were counted across the roughly 610 repertoires, and roughly 9.9 million of these chains were shared by at least two donors. To remove PCR and sequencing errors, raw reads were error-corrected and collapsed into unique sequences using a nearest-neighbor algorithm that merged closely related sequences. CDR3 sequences were aligned to IMGT reference sequences to assign V, D and J gene segments. For a sequence to be retained, a match of at least six nucleotides to both a V gene segment and a J gene segment was required. Rearrangements were classified as productive when the CDR3 lacked stop codons and remained in frame with V and J, and all other rearrangements were classified as non-productive. Following IMGT convention, CDR3 was defined as the stretch from the second conserved V-encoded cysteine up to the conserved J-encoded phenylalanine. The earlier analysis of about 610 of the donors excluded sequences that lacked an unambiguous match to a single V gene segment. In an earlier analysis of approximately 500 of the donors, a V segment was called functional when productive rearrangements were above 56.7%, and segregating when the standard deviation between donors exceeded 5%. A statistical classification framework was developed to diagnose cytomegalovirus status using the catalog of TCR beta chain sequences. In a later analysis, TCR nucleotide sequences were compared against IMGT/GENE-DB human TR gene sequences so that V and J genes could be assigned. Using the TCRdist pipeline, a later analysis assigned CDR3 sequences along with most-parsimonious VDJ recombination scenarios. In a later analysis, each TCR beta chain was defined by its CDR3 amino acid sequence together with its V-gene family, and reads lacking a unique V-gene family were excluded. To address suspected cross-contamination and a sequencing artifact, a later analysis removed 592 highly shared, low-generation-probability nucleotide sequences. For each public chain, a later analysis derived a clonal expansion index from normalized ranks of inferred template counts within each repertoire. Generation probabilities in a later analysis came from a VDJ recombination model fitted to out-of-frame rearrangements, and those results were checked against IGoR. A later analysis scored TCR-TCR, TCR-HLA and TCR-CMV co-occurrence with hypergeometric tests, applying a repertoire-size bias correction to TCR pairs. A later analysis estimated false discovery rates by permuting HLA or CMV assignments 20 times. In a later analysis, co-occurring TCRs were grouped using DBSCAN, and TCRdist sequence similarity was added for clustering within HLA-allele-positive subsets. Repertoires with fewer than 30,000 or more than 120,000 public chains were left out of co-occurrence clustering, as were roughly five repertoires with anomalous nucleotide sharing. Imported from immuneACCESS, the table was reduced by TCRdb to in-frame sequences with V and J called. These copies leave out some clones; in studies compared against another copy, an unresolved V gene accounts for under half, and the cause of the remainder is not known. The D gene and trimming were derived from the DNA, and the V and J assignments and clone size from that table. Here the sample has about 93,000 clones; just over 75% occur a single time. The ten largest make up over 0.5% of the sample.

As for this clone: The specificity of this receptor is unknown. Nothing much larger sits one base from this clone, and base qualities are not available.

The receptor was isolated from a man aged 25-40 years in good health and CMV-seronegative. Sequencing used PBMCs. The chain is encoded by TRBV18 joined to TRBJ1-1, with the D gene uncertain. The sequenced DNA: TGTGCCAGCTCGCCTGACTTGGATTCAGAAGCTTTCTTT. The translation is CASSPDLDSEAFF.